The 27 T cell receptor beta chains listed next were all sequenced from one sample in a study of technical replicates of blood from a few donors (TCRdb year 2017). The library was made by the immunoSEQ multiplex PCR assay. Drawn from immuneACCESS, this table holds only the in-frame rearrangements with V and J called that TCRdb kept. Clones are partly lost; checked studies trace under half to an unresolved V gene and leave the rest unexplained. Recorded for this sample are approximately 87,000 clones; 85% to 95% of them occurred a single time. The ten largest clonotypes hold 0.3% to 0.35% of the sample. The sequenced material came from T cells isolated from PBMCs. All receptors derive from a human donor in good health.

V is TRBV7-2 and J is TRBJ2-3, with 11 bases fitting TRBD1. The CDR3 is made up of 15 amino acids. CDR1 and CDR2 (germline): SGHTA, FQGNSA. Trimming took 6 bases from V and 4 from J; bases not matched to a gene: 6. The CDR3 DNA reads as TGTGCCAGCAGTTGGGACAGGGGGTTCTCAGATACGCAGTATTTT. Translated: CASSWDRGFSDTQYF.

The V call is TRBV30, the J call TRBJ2-1, with a possible D match to TRBD1 (7 bases). Germline CDR1 and CDR2: GTSNPN and SVGIG (reference sequence). The CDR3 contains 15 residues. The ends were cut back, 3 bases at V and 7 bases at J, with 19 bases in the middle. CDR3 nucleotide sequence: TGTGCCTGGAGCCCCATGTCAGGGGGGAGGAATGAGCAGTTCTTC. This sequence encodes CAWSPMSGGRNEQFF. Full variable domain (remainder filled in from reference TRBV30 and TRBJ2-1): SQTIHQWPATLVQPVGSPLSLECTVEGTSNPNLYWYRQAAGRGLQLLFYSVGIGQISSEVPQNLSASRPQDRQFILSSKKLLLSDSGFYLCAWSPMSGGRNEQFFGPGTRLTVL.

This rearrangement joins TRBV28 to TRBJ2-2; D might be TRBD2 (5 bases). Germline V gives CDR1 MDHEN, CDR2 SYDVKM. V was trimmed by 6 bases and J by 7 bases, leaving 24 bases between them. This CDR3 comprises 17 residues. Here the CDR3 DNA reads TGTGCCAGCAGCTTCCCGAGTCTAGCCCGTATTGACGGGGAGCTGTTTTTT. This sequence encodes CASSFPSLARIDGELFF.

The chain recombines TRBV29-1 with TRBJ1-2; D is possibly TRBD1 (5 bases). The germline V and J ends were trimmed by 5 bases and 3 bases, with 10 bases remaining between them. The CDR3 loop spans 12 amino acids. The V gene's germline CDR1 is SQVTM and CDR2 ANQGSEA. CDR3 protein: CSVSGSDYGYTF. In DNA form, the CDR3 reads TGCAGCGTTTCAGGGTCGGACTATGGCTACACCTTC.

The V call is TRBV5-1, the J call TRBJ2-7, with 11 bases aligning to TRBD2. Germline V gives CDR1 SGHRS, CDR2 YFSETQ. This CDR3 region has 15 residues. The junction had 3 bases not matched to a gene; V was cut back by 1 base and J by 3 bases. CDR3: CASSLLGTSGYEQYF. CDR3 bases: TGCGCCAGCAGCTTGTTGGGGACTAGCGGCTACGAGCAGTACTTC.

V gene TRBV9 combines with J gene TRBJ2-1, with unresolved D. Germline assignment: CDR1 SGDLS and CDR2 YYNGEE. The CDR3 has 15 residues. V was clipped by 3 bases and J by 6 bases, with 16 bases between them. The CDR3 nucleotides are TGTGCCAGCAGCGCCACTTCTCTGATAAGCAATGAGCAGTTCTTC. This translates into CASSATSLISNEQFF.

The V call is TRBV19, the J call TRBJ2-7; D gene ambiguous. The CDR3 length is 17 residues. Between the trimmed V and J ends, which lost 2 bases and 0 bases, there was a span of 17 bases. Germline lookup yields CDR1 LNHDA and CDR2 SQIVND (reference sequence). CDR3: CASSIIPGHGYSYEQYF. Here the CDR3 DNA reads TGTGCCAGTAGTATAATTCCAGGCCACGGTTACTCCTACGAGCAGTACTTC. Full variable domain (remainder filled in from reference TRBV19 and TRBJ2-7): DGGITQSPKYLFRKEGQNVTLSCEQNLNHDAMYWYRQDPGQGLRLIYYSQIVNDFQKGDIAEGYSVSREKKESFPLTVTSAQKNPTAFYLCASSIIPGHGYSYEQYFGPGTRLTVT.

V usage is TRBV6-6 and J usage is TRBJ1-1; D gene unclear. Germline values: CDR1 MNHNY, CDR2 SVGAGI (reference sequence). Trimming took 2 bases from V and 0 from J, leaving 7 bases between them. The CDR3 runs to 14 residues. CDR3 nucleotides: TGTGCCAGCAGTTACACGCGCATGAACACTGAAGCTTTCTTT. Translating it yields CASSYTRMNTEAFF.

The rearrangement joins TRBV25-1 to TRBJ2-3, with TRBD1 matching over 12 bases. The CDR3 covers 16 residues. CDR1 and CDR2 (germline): MGHDK, SYGVNS. Unmatched junction bases numbered 10, after V lost 6 bases and J lost 6 bases. The CDR3 reads CASSPSGTGGADTQYF. In DNA, the CDR3 is TGTGCCAGCAGCCCCTCTGGGACAGGGGGCGCGGATACGCAGTATTTT.

The chain joins TRBV12-5 to TRBJ2-2; the D gene is possibly TRBD2 (5 bases). The CDR3 totals 16 residues. The germline V gene encodes CDR1 LGHNT and CDR2 FRNRAP. V shed 0 bases and J shed 4 bases, with 12 bases lying between them. The CDR3 DNA follows: TGTGCTAGTGGTTTGGTAGCCGGGATAAGCACCGGGGAGCTGTTTTTT. Translated: CASGLVAGISTGELFF.

CDR3 nucleotides: TGTGCCAGCGACTCTGACTTCTATGGCTACACCTTC. Translated, it gives CASDSDFYGYTF. The rearrangement joins TRBV7-2 to TRBJ1-2; D unresolved. Germline CDR1 and CDR2: SGHTA and FQGNSA. Trimming removed 8 bases from V and 4 bases from J, with 11 bases in between. The CDR3 runs 12 residues.

The chain links TRBV5-8 to TRBJ2-1; 7 bases align to TRBD1. CDR1 and CDR2 from the germline V gene are SGHTS and YDEGEE. Germline trimming cut 1 base from V and 4 bases from J; bases unmatched to any gene: 11. CDR3 length: 17 amino acids. CDR3 nucleotides: TGTGCCAGCAGCTTGAGCCCCGACAGGGTTGTTTACAATGAGCAGTTCTTC. As protein: CASSLSPDRVVYNEQFF.

The genes are TRBV9 and TRBJ2-1; D is perhaps TRBD1 (6 bases). The ends were cut back, 3 bases at V and 0 bases at J, with 10 bases in the middle. From germline, CDR1 is SGDLS and CDR2 YYNGEE. The CDR3 has 15 amino acids. The CDR3 spells CASSGTGSSYNEQFF. Written as DNA, the CDR3 is TGTGCCAGCAGCGGAACAGGGAGCTCCTACAATGAGCAGTTCTTC. Supplemented by reference TRBV9 and TRBJ2-1, the full variable domain reads DSGVTQTPKHLITATGQRVTLRCSPRSGDLSVYWYQQSLDQGLQFLIQYYNGEERAKGNILERFSAQQFPDLHSELNLSSLELGDSALYFCASSGTGSSYNEQFFGPGTRLTVL.

J is TRBJ2-7 and V is TRBV4-2; 9 bases are a match to TRBD2. V lost 0 bases, J lost 2 bases, and 11 bases stayed unmatched. This CDR3 has 18 residues. Per germline, CDR1 LGHNA and CDR2 YNFKEQ. This chain's CDR3 is CASSQDGRTSALAYEQYF. Written as DNA, the CDR3 is TGTGCCAGCAGCCAAGATGGTAGGACTAGCGCGTTGGCCTACGAGCAGTACTTC.

V gene TRBV7-3 combines with J gene TRBJ2-3, with TRBD2 identical over 8 bases. The J segment lost 4 bases and the V segment lost 4 bases, leaving 10 bases of the junction unmatched. The germline gives CDR1 SGHTA, CDR2 FQGTGA. There are 16 residues in the CDR3. CDR3 coding DNA: TGTGCCAGCAGCTCCCCGGGGGGACTAGTGCCAGATACGCAGTATTTT. Amino acid sequence: CASSSPGGLVPDTQYF.

V gene TRBV10-3 combines with J gene TRBJ2-1, with D possibly being TRBD1 (6 bases). With 8 bases removed from V and 8 bases from J, the gap between germline ends came to 19 bases. The CDR3 runs 14 residues. Germline V lookup: CDR1 ENHRY, CDR2 SYGVKD. The CDR3 reads CAILTGEGSDEQFF. CDR3 in DNA: TGTGCCATCCTGACAGGCGAAGGGTCCGATGAGCAGTTCTTC.

The chain links TRBV29-1 to TRBJ2-1; maybe TRBD2 (5 bases). From germline, CDR1 is SQVTM and CDR2 ANQGSEA. Trimming took 5 bases from V and 0 from J, leaving 8 bases between them. The CDR3 runs 13 residues. The CDR3 nucleotides are TGCAGCGTTTCGGGGAGCTCCTACAATGAGCAGTTCTTC. Protein product: CSVSGSSYNEQFF.

The chain links TRBV19 to TRBJ1-1; unclear D gene. V lost 6 bases and J 1 base, leaving 9 bases between the germline ends. This CDR3 comprises 13 residues. Germline CDR1 reads LNHDA; CDR2 reads SQIVND (reference sequence). The CDR3 bases are TGTGCCAGTAGGAGTCGAGGGAACACTGAAGCTTTCTTT. This codes for CASRSRGNTEAFF.

The chain employs TRBV7-2 and TRBJ1-5; D not certain. This CDR3 region has 15 residues. The germline gives CDR1 SGHTA, CDR2 FQGNSA. Between the trimmed V and J ends, which lost 2 bases and 3 bases, there was a span of 11 bases. Here the CDR3 DNA reads TGTGCCAGCAGCTTACGTCCGGGTTACAATCAGCCCCAGCATTTT. This sequence encodes CASSLRPGYNQPQHF.

J is TRBJ2-7 and V is TRBV19; TRBD2 is a possible D gene (5 bases). V shed 3 bases and J shed 4 bases, with 10 bases lying between them. The CDR3 covers 13 residues. CDR1 and CDR2 (germline): LNHDA, SQIVND (reference sequence). This CDR3 is CASSIVERYEQYF. The CDR3 DNA sequence: TGTGCCAGTAGTATTGTAGAGCGGTACGAGCAGTACTTC.

The chain links TRBV19 to TRBJ2-5; a weak D match, TRBD2 (5 bases). The V gene's germline CDR1 is LNHDA and CDR2 SQIVND (reference sequence). The CDR3 sequence is 15 residues long. The ends were cut back, 5 bases at V and 1 base at J, with 14 bases in the middle. CDR3 DNA sequence: TGTGCCAGTAGTGGGGTAAGCGGAGCCCAAGAGACCCAGTACTTC. Translation gives CASSGVSGAQETQYF.

The chain has TRBV5-1 and TRBJ2-1; 7 positions agree with TRBD2. V lost 1 base, J lost 3 bases, and 4 bases stayed unmatched. Germline CDR1 is SGHRS and CDR2 is YFSETQ. This CDR3 comprises 15 residues. This CDR3 reads CASSLNPSGYNEQFF. Written as DNA, the CDR3 is TGCGCCAGCAGCTTGAATCCTAGCGGCTACAATGAGCAGTTCTTC.

The CDR3 sequence: CASSTNLQAGTGELFF. Here the CDR3 DNA reads TGTGCCAGCAGCACGAATTTACAAGCGGGAACCGGGGAGCTGTTTTTT. The rearrangement uses TRBV9 and TRBJ2-2; TRBD2 agrees at 7 bases. Unmatched junction bases numbered 11, after V lost 4 bases and J lost 5 bases. This CDR3 has 16 amino acids. Germline CDR1 SGDLS, CDR2 YYNGEE.

V usage is TRBV28 and J usage is TRBJ1-5; the D gene is possibly TRBD1 (5 bases). Trimming left V 2 bases short and J 2 bases short, with 7 bases between. Germline CDR1 reads MDHEN; CDR2 reads SYDVKM. The length of the CDR3 is 14 residues. The CDR3: CASSLGGGNQPQHF. The CDR3 DNA is TGTGCCAGCAGTTTAGGGGGGGGCAATCAGCCCCAGCATTTT.

This chain connects TRBV2 to TRBJ2-3; 12 bases align to TRBD2. Losses at the gene ends were 11 bases for V and 4 bases for J; bases not matched to a gene: 7. CDR3 size: 14 residues. The germline gives CDR1 SNHLY, CDR2 FYNNEI. The CDR3 region has the DNA TGTGCCGGTTCGACTAGCGGGAGTTCAGATACGCAGTATTTT. As protein: CAGSTSGSSDTQYF.

For this clone: At one end the junction does not follow the germline gene, possibly because of a read error. V gene TRBV28 combines with J gene TRBJ1-3; no clear D. The CDR3 has 11 residues. Germline CDR1 MDHEN, CDR2 SYDVKM. Here the CDR3 reads CASSLSGRRDF. The CDR3 DNA sequence: TGTGCCAGCAGTTTATCGGGTCGCCGGGATTTT.

V usage is TRBV9 and J usage is TRBJ2-2; 9 bases fit TRBD1. Germline-derived CDR1 and CDR2 are SGDLS and YYNGEE. V shed 3 bases and J 1 base; nucleotides not matched to a gene: 7. The CDR3 consists of 17 residues. This CDR3 reads CASSANRDRENTGELFF. The CDR3 DNA follows: TGTGCCAGCAGCGCTAACCGGGACAGGGAGAACACCGGGGAGCTGTTTTTT.